This T cell receptor (beta chain) was sequenced in a study of blood T cells in healthy people across ages. Findings and limits, study-wide: Whereas aged donors had fewer naive CD4+ cells, long-lived donors had more of them and higher diversity. Shifts in expanded clonotypes may have been confounded by donor CMV status, which was unknown.

This clonotype was found many times. Its cognate antigen is unknown. Sample-barcoded 5' priming and a J-beta primer mix drove a second PCR of about 6 to 12 cycles. The authors tagged each cDNA molecule using a template-switch adaptor with 12 random nucleotides. TCRdb re-analysed the 5' RACE reads in MiXCR, keeping a single row per CDR3 protein. The data hold 650,000 to 800,000 distinct CDR3 sequences, with about 50% observed a single time. Trimming shortened V by 10 bases and J by 5 bases, and 9 bases separated the two germline ends. This CDR3 is built from 11 residues. Germline V lookup: CDR1 MDHEN, CDR2 SYDVKM.

The sample comprised blood. The source of this sequence is a woman of 80 years or more in good health. This chain connects TRBV28 to TRBJ2-1; D ambiguous. CDR3: CATTENNEQFF. The DNA of the CDR3 is TGTGCCACGACGGAAAACAATGAGCAGTTCTTC.